This TCR beta chain was found in a study of blood T cell repertoires in COVID-19. Study context: The analysed material was cDNA or gDNA that came from T cells, B-cell-depleted T cells, or PBMCs.

Per the germline V gene, CDR1 is MNHNY and CDR2 is SVGAGI (reference sequence). V was shortened by 6 bases and J by 0 bases, with 6 bases between the two germline ends. The CDR3 length is 14 residues. The table came from immunoSEQ multiplex PCR; TCRdb's copy has only in-frame clones and leaves some out. The sample consists of 110,000 to 150,000 clones, 65% to 80% of them appearing once. This clone came up a few times. Source material: peripheral blood. This sequence was found in a woman aged 55-70 years with acute or convalescent COVID-19. The V call is TRBV6-6, the J call TRBJ2-6, with D tentatively TRBD1 (5 bases). The CDR3 loop reads CASRTGSGANVLTF. CDR3 bases: TGTGCCAGCAGAACAGGCTCTGGGGCCAACGTCCTGACTTTC.